This TCR beta chain is from a study of cytomegalovirus exposure and HLA in healthy donors (dated by TCRdb to 2015 to 2018). Regarding the complete study: An earlier analysis of a few hundred of the donors reported over 250 Gb of sequence data and approximately 120 million unique TCR beta sequences obtained from around 180 million T cells. Approximately 330 gigabases of sequencing data and approximately 91 million unique TCR sequences made up an early release that covered approximately 620 HLA-typed donors. Among the roughly 430 genotyped donors, approximately 76% belonged to the genetic ancestry cluster associated with self-reported Caucasian donors. The study aimed to test whether cataloging public T cell receptors could reveal signatures of past pathogen exposure. The study profiled the T cell repertoires of fewer than 850 subjects by immunosequencing and related them to cytomegalovirus serostatus. In addition to the first cohort of hundreds of subjects, a separate validation cohort of approximately 130 different subjects was used. High-throughput TCR immunosequencing, statistical association of individual TCRs with disease status, and machine learning were combined to predict cytomegalovirus infection status. To study patterns of TCR occurrence, a later analysis re-analyzed previously published TCR beta repertoires from around 700 donors and added high-resolution HLA genotyping. The later analysis used no new phenotypic data to find candidate immune exposures, relying instead on TCR beta sequences and their occurrence across donors. To decide whether each TCR beta V gene segment behaved as functional or pseudogenic, an earlier analysis of 587 of the donors relied on high-throughput TCR beta sequencing. Donor age, sex, ethnicity and CMV serostatus were collected together with the repertoire data. Genome-wide SNP genotypes for about three fifths of the roughly 670 donors were used in a later genetic analysis, which treated that subset as a discovery cohort. Every repertoire in the discovery cohort had been generated on one and the same sequencing platform. Both class I and class II loci were covered by HLA typing, at four-digit resolution. Typing coverage differed by locus: A, B, C, DRB1 and DQB1 were typed in roughly 620-630 donors, DQA1 in 522, DPA1 in some 600, and DPB1 in around 490. Because of strong linkage in the cohort, a few DR-DQ haplotypes were treated as single units for association and clustering. Across about 370 genotyped donors of the cohort, an average of 235,054 unique TCR beta nucleotide sequences per donor were sequenced, and roughly a sixth of those sequences were non-productive. The investigation overall reported the following: The earlier analysis of about 600 of the donors excluded approximately 15 rarely observed V segments, including chromosome 9 orphons, because counts were too low. V-gene and J-gene trimming of TCR beta chains was associated with a missense DCLRE1C variant in a later genetic analysis, and the association was replicated in an independent cohort. Because HLA typing was unavailable for some donors at each locus, only the typed subset was used in association tests. Correlated functional status among segregating V segments might be attributable to linkage disequilibrium, but an unknown experimental factor could not be ruled out. Sequencing depth was assumed to be roughly uniform across donors in the presence/absence analyses, though that assumption may not hold. Strong co-occurrence of HLA alleles, especially DR and DQ, made assigning TCR associations to individual alleles difficult. In vitro tests confirmed that a few of the cytomegalovirus-associated TCR beta chains recognize cytomegalovirus antigens. In a later genetic analysis, fewer N-insertions in productive TCRs were reported among donors in an Asian-associated ancestry cluster than the approximately 670-donor mean. The classifier was reported to diagnose cytomegalovirus status with high specificity and sensitivity in both the original cohort and the validation cohort. The 87-base-pair reads could not distinguish some IMGT-functional V segments, including TRBV6-2 and TRBV6-3, so those segments were excluded. Specific HLA alleles were associated with 15,000 to 20,000 TCR beta sequences at a false discovery rate of 0.05 in a later analysis. The authors suggested that the approach could potentially be generalized to other disease states and immunological phenotypes. Compared with equally common non-associated chains, HLA-associated TCR beta chains in a later analysis were more clonally expanded and had lower generation probabilities. Only TCR beta chains were sequenced in this cohort, and the absence of alpha or paired-chain data limited detectable features. The only immune exposure information available for the cohort was CMV serostatus. A further reported finding was that TCR beta sequences accurately predicted the HLA-A and HLA-B alleles for most subjects in the first cohort. Across donors, most TCR sequences were observed very rarely, whereas some public TCRs were present in many individuals. Several of the top co-occurrence clusters appeared to be linked to parvovirus B19, influenza, CMV and Epstein-Barr virus, according to a later analysis. Most CMV-associated TCR beta chains appeared to be HLA-restricted in a later analysis, and the HLA associations seemed to be driven largely by CMV exposure. According to a later analysis, TCR association rates differed among HLA loci, with DRB1 alleles showing the most associated TCRs and HLA-C alleles showing the fewest. An earlier analysis of roughly 570 of the donors showed that most TCR beta V segments appeared in productive rearrangements either about 90% or about 30% of the time, which broadly matched IMGT annotations. A group of highly shared sequence variants was considered likely to be a technical artifact of the sequencing pipeline. The study gave a list of about 160 TCR beta chains associated with cytomegalovirus.

CDR1 and CDR2 (SEHNR, FQNEAQ) derive from the germline V gene (reference sequence). V is pruned by 5 bases and J by 1 base, leaving 8 bases of the junction without a gene match. The CDR3 has 16 amino acids, counting the end cysteine and phenylalanine. Here the CDR3 DNA is all that survives: 48 bases in frame from base 1. As to this clone: No antigen is known for it. No base quality values were provided; no much bigger clone lies one nucleotide off.

The method behind the library was the immunoSEQ multiplex PCR assay. For the multiplex PCR, a mixture combining 60 forward primers for TCR Vbeta segments and 13 reverse primers for TCR Jbeta segments was used. The CDR3 region of rearranged TCR beta genes was amplified from genomic DNA by a multiplex PCR assay. Amplified TCR beta libraries were sequenced as 87-base-pair reads on the Illumina HiSeq System. Turning to the authors' computational methods: A later analysis counted about 76 million unique TCR beta chains across the 666 repertoires, and some 11 million of these chains were shared by at least two donors. Raw reads were error-corrected and collapsed into unique sequences with a nearest-neighbor algorithm that merged closely related sequences to remove PCR and sequencing errors. V, D and J gene segments were assigned by aligning CDR3 sequences to IMGT reference sequences. Each retained sequence needed at least a six-nucleotide match to both a V gene segment and a J gene segment. Rearrangements were called productive when the CDR3 lacked stop codons and stayed in frame with V and J; all others were non-productive. Following IMGT convention, CDR3 was defined as the stretch from the second conserved V-encoded cysteine up to the conserved J-encoded phenylalanine. In an earlier analysis of around 600 of the donors, sequences lacking an unambiguous match to a single V gene segment were excluded. An earlier analysis of several hundred of the donors classified V segments as functional when productive rearrangements were above 56.7% and as segregating when the standard deviation between donors was above 5%. A statistical classification framework was built for diagnosing cytomegalovirus status from the catalog of TCR beta chain sequences. In a later analysis, V and J genes were assigned by comparing TCR nucleotide sequences against IMGT/GENE-DB human TR gene sequences. A later analysis assigned CDR3 sequences and most-parsimonious VDJ recombination scenarios with the TCRdist pipeline. A later analysis defined each TCR beta chain by its CDR3 amino acid sequence plus V-gene family, and excluded reads lacking a unique V-gene family. To address suspected cross-contamination and a sequencing artifact, a later analysis removed 592 highly shared, low-generation-probability nucleotide sequences. For each public chain, a later analysis derived a clonal expansion index from normalized ranks of inferred template counts within each repertoire. A later analysis computed generation probabilities with a VDJ recombination model fitted to out-of-frame rearrangements, and checked the results against IGoR. A later analysis scored TCR-TCR, TCR-HLA and TCR-CMV co-occurrence with hypergeometric tests, applying a repertoire-size bias correction to TCR pairs. To estimate false discovery rates, a later analysis permuted the HLA or CMV assignments 20 times. In a later analysis, co-occurring TCRs were grouped using DBSCAN, and TCRdist sequence similarity was added for clustering within HLA-allele-positive subsets. Repertoires with fewer than 30,000 or more than 120,000 public chains were left out of co-occurrence clustering, as were four to six repertoires with anomalous nucleotide sharing. Drawn from immuneACCESS, this table holds only the in-frame rearrangements with V and J called that TCRdb kept. Clones are partly lost; checked studies trace under half to an unresolved V gene and leave the rest unexplained. V and J calls and clone size come straight from that table; D and trimming were deduced from the DNA. The sample includes some 160,000 clones, with 78% observed a single time. The ten largest clones capture 5.5% to 7.5% of the sample.

The cohort was made up of 650 to 700 healthy bone marrow donors. At the time of sampling, all cohort members were nominally healthy, though unrecorded immune exposures were likely present. The donor tested CMV seropositive and was one of the 289 seropositive cohort members. A peripheral blood sample was provided by each donor, and peripheral blood mononuclear cells were used for TCR beta sequencing. The Qiagen DNeasy Blood Extraction Kit was used to extract genomic DNA from the blood cell samples. The sequence derives from a middle-aged woman in good health and CMV-seropositive. The rearranged chain carries TRBV7-9 and TRBJ2-1; 7 bases in the junction line up with TRBD1. Specimen: PBMCs. The CDR3 amino acid sequence is: CASSLEVTGSYNEQFF. The nucleotides read TGTGCCAGCAGCCTGGAGGTGACAGGGTCCTACAATGAGCAGTTCTTC.